These 12 T cell receptor beta chains were all obtained from the same sample, sequenced in a study of cytomegalovirus exposure and HLA in healthy donors. The study ran its PCR with 60 Vbeta and 13 Jbeta primers. TCRdb keeps only in-frame clones here, not all; method: immunoSEQ multiplex PCR. Of fewer than 250,000 clones detected, around 83% appear once; the ten largest clones hold 1.4%. Sample: PBMCs. Source of these receptors: a girl aged 5-17 years in good health and CMV-seronegative.

This chain joins TRBV18 and TRBJ1-2, with D tentatively TRBD1 (6 bases). V was pared by 8 bases and J by 0 bases, with 16 bases between. Germline CDR1 and CDR2: KGHSH and LQKENI. This CDR3 is built from 15 residues. CDR3 nucleotides: TGTGCCAGCAATCCTCGGGACAACGCTAACTATGGCTACACCTTC. It specifies CASNPRDNANYGYTF.

This rearrangement joins TRBV7-9 to TRBJ2-5; maybe TRBD1 (5 bases). The CDR3 consists of 14 residues. V was trimmed by 3 bases and J by 4 bases, leaving 12 bases between them. Germline-derived CDR1 and CDR2 are SEHNR and FQNEAQ (reference sequence). The CDR3: CASSFTGLGETQYF. DNA of the CDR3: TGTGCCAGCAGCTTTACAGGTTTGGGAGAGACCCAGTACTTC.

This clone was picked up a small number of times. This chain uses TRBV7-9 with TRBJ2-7; no definite D call. The germline gives CDR1 SEHNR, CDR2 FQNEAQ (reference sequence). Between the trimmed V and J ends, which lost 4 bases and 2 bases, there was a span of 6 bases. This CDR3 has 12 residues. DNA for the CDR3: TGTGCCAGCAGCTATAGTACCTACGAGCAGTACTTC. Translating gives CASSYSTYEQYF.

V usage is TRBV5-1 and J usage is TRBJ2-7, with 7 nucleotides matching TRBD1. V was pared by 5 bases and J by 0 bases, with 17 bases of the junction left unmatched. This CDR3 comprises 18 residues. Germline V gene sequence: CDR1 SGHRS, CDR2 YFSETQ. The CDR3 spells CASSRTGTVRGYSYEQYF. As DNA, the CDR3 is TGCGCCAGCAGTCGTACCGGGACAGTGAGGGGCTACTCCTACGAGCAGTACTTC.

This clone has only one observation. This chain joins TRBV9 and TRBJ2-3, with TRBD1 matching 7 bases. The length of the CDR3 is 17 residues. CDR1 and CDR2 (germline): SGDLS, YYNGEE. V lost 0 bases to trimming and J lost 2 bases; unmatched junction nucleotides: 9. The CDR3 sequence is CASSVAQTGPATDTQYF. The CDR3 DNA reads as TGTGCCAGCAGCGTAGCCCAGACAGGGCCCGCCACAGATACGCAGTATTTT.

This clone was picked up one time. The genes are TRBV5-1 and TRBJ1-4; D unresolved. Germline loops: CDR1 SGHRS, CDR2 YFSETQ. Trimming pared 4 bases from V and 2 bases from J, leaving 9 bases between. The CDR3 has 14 amino acids. The CDR3 nucleotides are TGCGCCAGCAGCGCTCCTGAGACTAATGAAAAACTGTTTTTT. Amino acids: CASSAPETNEKLFF.

The V and J genes are TRBV25-1 and TRBJ2-7; D is unclear. The CDR3 totals 13 residues. Trimming left V 6 bases short and J 2 bases short, with 11 bases between. CDR1 and CDR2 from the germline V gene are MGHDK and SYGVNS. The CDR3 region has the DNA TGTGCCAGCAGGACGACGGAGACCTACGAGCAGTACTTC. Translated, it gives CASRTTETYEQYF.

DNA for the CDR3: TGTGCCTGGGGGGGGACAGGGAATCAGCCCCAGCATTTT. Amino acid sequence: CAWGGTGNQPQHF. The gene calls are TRBV30 and TRBJ1-5; TRBD1 agrees at 9 bases. With 5 bases clipped from V and 4 bases from J, the junction kept 3 bases outside the gene matches. Germline V lookup: CDR1 GTSNPN, CDR2 SVGIG (reference sequence). The CDR3 is 13 residues long.

This chain joins TRBV7-2 and TRBJ2-7, with TRBD1 as a possible D gene (5 bases). V shed 2 bases and J shed 3 bases, with 8 bases lying between them. The CDR3 has 13 amino acids. The V gene's germline CDR1 is SGHTA and CDR2 FQGNSA. CDR3 nucleotide sequence: TGTGCCAGCAGCTTACGACAGTACTACGAGCAGTACTTC. Residues: CASSLRQYYEQYF.

The rearrangement joins TRBV5-4 to TRBJ2-1; a possible D gene is TRBD2 (6 bases). Germline-derived CDR1 and CDR2 are SGHNT and YYREEE (reference sequence). The CDR3 runs 14 residues. Trimming stripped 4 bases from V and 2 bases from J, with 10 bases between. This CDR3 is CASSKRGTYNEQFF. The CDR3 nucleotides are TGTGCCAGCAGCAAGCGCGGGACCTACAATGAGCAGTTCTTC. Based on the CDR3 plus reference TRBV5-4 and TRBJ2-1, the full variable domain is ETGVTQSPTHLIKTRGQQVTLRCSSQSGHNTVSWYQQALGQGPQFIFQYYREEENGRGNFPPRFSGLQFPNYSSELNVNALELDDSALYLCASSKRGTYNEQFFGPGTRLTVL.

This chain connects TRBV13 to TRBJ1-3; a possible D gene is TRBD1 (5 bases). V was clipped by 5 bases and J by 0 bases, with 14 bases between them. Germline lookup yields CDR1 PRHDT and CDR2 FYEKMQ (reference sequence). This CDR3 region has 16 residues. The CDR3 sequence is CASSRPQGFSGNTIYF. The CDR3 region has the DNA TGTGCCAGCAGCCGACCCCAGGGTTTCTCTGGAAACACCATATATTTT.

This clone occurred once. V and J are TRBV25-1 and TRBJ1-2; D possibly corresponds to TRBD1 (6 bases). The CDR3 runs to 11 residues. The germline V and J ends were trimmed by 1 base and 10 bases, with 7 bases remaining between them. In germline, CDR1 is MGHDK, CDR2 SYGVNS. CDR3 in DNA: TGTGCCAGCAGTGAATGGGGGCCCTACACCTTC. It encodes CASSEWGPYTF.